The 6 T cell receptor beta chains listed next were all sequenced from one sample in a study of T cells in Graves' hyperthyroidism and ophthalmopathy. What was amplified from RNA transcripts were TCR beta CDR3 regions. HTBI primers were employed in a first-round RT-PCR of the TCR CDR3. TCRdb called the multiplex PCR reads again in MiXCR, with one record for every CDR3 protein. The sample yields nearly 600,000 distinct CDR3 sequences, approximately 15% seen once. The sample consisted of blood. These receptors all come from a woman aged 18-30 years with Graves' ophthalmopathy.

This clonotype has a count of ten or more. The chain links TRBV6-2 or TRBV6-3 to TRBJ2-7; D could derive from TRBD1 or TRBD2 (6 bases each). CDR1 is MNHEY, CDR2 SVGEGT, per germline. The CDR3 contains 17 residues. V lost 0 bases and J 3 bases, leaving 18 bases between the germline ends. The CDR3: CASSYSMDPQGLYEQYF. The CDR3 DNA sequence: TGTGCCAGCAGTTACTCGATGGACCCACAGGGACTCTACGAGCAGTACTTC.

The chain joins TRBV12-3 or TRBV12-4 to TRBJ1-3; TRBD1 aligns across 7 bases. The CDR3 has 16 amino acids. V lost 8 bases and J lost 4; bases outside the gene matches: 14. The CDR3 DNA reads TGTGCCAGCGCAGGGGGGATCTTCTCGGGCGGAAACACCATATATTTT. It translates to CASAGGIFSGGNTIYF.

This clonotype was found a few times. The V and J genes are TRBV19 and TRBJ2-5, with TRBD1 identical over 9 bases. The trim removed 6 bases at V and 5 bases at J, leaving 10 bases unmatched. The CDR3 spans 15 residues. The V gene's germline CDR1 is LNHDA and CDR2 SQIVND (reference sequence). The CDR3 bases are TGTGCCAGTAGCATGGCACAGGGGGCGGATGAGACCCAGTACTTC. Translated, it gives CASSMAQGADETQYF.

This clonotype was detected ten times or more. The genes are TRBV28 and TRBJ1-1; 7 bases agree with TRBD1. The germline V gene encodes CDR1 MDHEN and CDR2 SYDVKM. V gave up 6 bases and J gave up 4 bases; unmatched junction bases: 17. There are 17 residues in the CDR3. CDR3 DNA sequence: TGTGCCAGCAGATTAGACAGGGAACCTAAAAGGGTCACTGAAGCTTTCTTT. This sequence encodes CASRLDREPKRVTEAFF.

This rearrangement joins TRBV10-3 to TRBJ2-3, with 9 bases aligning to TRBD2. Germline trimming cut 6 bases from V and 1 base from J; bases unmatched to any gene: 5. The germline V gene has CDR1 ENHRY and CDR2 SYGVKD. The CDR3 has 15 residues. The chain's CDR3 is CAIRSGLAGTDTQYF. For the CDR3, the DNA is TGTGCCATCAGGTCGGGACTAGCCGGCACAGATACGCAGTATTTT.

This clonotype was observed a handful of times. The chain uses TRBV6-1 and TRBJ2-2; D might be TRBD1 (6 bases). Germline lookup yields CDR1 MNHNS and CDR2 SASEGT. V gave up 3 bases and J gave up 4 bases, with 15 bases separating them. CDR3 length equals 16 residues. The CDR3 protein is CASSELGTRGTGELFF. The DNA of the CDR3 is TGTGCCAGCAGTGAGTTGGGGACAAGAGGCACCGGGGAGCTGTTTTTT.